The 4 T cell receptor beta chains in this list originate from one sample, sequenced in a study of blood T cell repertoires in COVID-19. TCRdb's copy holds only in-frame clones and misses some; the assay was immunoSEQ multiplex PCR. Among 150,000 or so clones listed, 60% to 80% were seen once. The specimen was PBMCs or T cells enriched from blood (not recorded which). The source of these receptors is a woman between 50 and 59 years old who had recovered from COVID-19.

The chain has TRBV14 and TRBJ1-6, with no clear D. The germline CDR1 and CDR2 sequences are SGHDN and FVKESK. Deletions cut 6 bases from V and 4 bases from J, with 10 bases between. This CDR3 is 14 amino acids long. The CDR3 nucleotides read TGTGCCAGCAGACCGACGGGATATAATTCACCCCTCCACTTT. Protein: CASRPTGYNSPLHF.

The CDR3 coding sequence is TGTGCCAGCAGTGGACAGTACCCGGAGGGGGGGGGCTACACCTTC. Translated: CASSGQYPEGGGYTF. The rearrangement links TRBV2 to TRBJ1-2; TRBD1 might be the D (6 bases). Trimming pared 4 bases from V and 8 bases from J, leaving 20 bases between. The CDR3 is 15 residues long. Germline CDR1 reads SNHLY; CDR2 reads FYNNEI.

The chain employs TRBV10-2 and TRBJ2-7; 7 bases match TRBD2. This CDR3 has 13 amino acids. Germline loops: CDR1 WSHSY, CDR2 SAAADI. Trimming removed 8 bases from V and 4 bases from J; junction bases left unmatched: 8. For the CDR3, the DNA is TGCGCCAGCCTTGGACTAGAACGTTACGAGCAGTACTTC. Protein: CASLGLERYEQYF.

The rearrangement joins TRBV28 to TRBJ1-2; no definite D call. This CDR3 is built from 12 residues. Germline V gene data show CDR1 as MDHEN and CDR2 as SYDVKM. V lost 5 bases and J 4 bases, leaving 8 bases between the germline ends. CDR3 amino acids: CASSLYTYGYTF. CDR3 nucleotide sequence: TGTGCCAGCAGTCTCTATACCTATGGCTACACCTTC.